A single sample gave rise to the 5 T cell receptor beta chains below, sequenced in a study of T cells after yellow fever vaccination. TCRdb re-analysed the 5' RACE reads in MiXCR, keeping a single row per CDR3 protein. The data show some 150,000 distinct CDR3 sequences, about 10% seen once. The input for sequencing was CD8+ T cells sorted from PBMCs, taken 15 days after the yellow fever booster vaccination. The receptors shown here come from a man in his late teens or twenties who received the YFV17D yellow fever vaccine.

In its sample, this clonotype was seen a few times. The chain joins TRBV19 to TRBJ1-1; 8 bases match TRBD1. With V trimmed by 4 bases and J by 6 bases, 7 bases remained unmatched. The germline V gene has CDR1 LNHDA and CDR2 SQIVND (reference sequence). The length of the CDR3 is 14 residues. The CDR3 DNA reads as TGTGCCAGTAGTACCCAGGGGGCTTACGCTGAAGCTTTCTTT. Its translation is CASSTQGAYAEAFF.

The V and J genes are TRBV6-5 and TRBJ2-3, with 13 bases matching TRBD2. Looked up from germline, CDR1 is MNHEY and CDR2 is SVGAGI. The CDR3 is 15 residues long. V lost 6 bases and J lost 5; bases outside the gene matches: 5. The CDR3 DNA is TGTGCCAGCAGACTACTAGCGGGGGGGCGAGATACGCAGTATTTT. Translated, it gives CASRLLAGGRDTQYF.

This clonotype was counted between two and nine times. The chain has TRBV4-3 and TRBJ2-1; D perhaps matches TRBD2 (6 bases). The ends were cut back, 0 bases at V and 7 bases at J, with 16 bases in the middle. Germline values: CDR1 LGHNA, CDR2 YSLEER. CDR3 length: 16 residues. CDR3 loop: CASSQDSGKGGNEQFF. The CDR3 DNA sequence: TGCGCCAGCAGCCAAGATAGTGGCAAAGGAGGGAATGAGCAGTTCTTC.

The chain recombines TRBV6-6 with TRBJ1-5; the match to TRBD1 covers 8 bases. The CDR3 contains 13 residues. Germline CDR1 MNHNY, CDR2 SVGAGI (reference sequence). The junction had 7 bases not matched to a gene; V was cut back by 11 bases and J by 4 bases. In nucleotides, the CDR3 is TGTGCCGGACAACAGGGGGAAAATCAGCCCCAGCATTTT. As protein: CAGQQGENQPQHF.

In this sample, this clonotype turned up a few times. The chain employs TRBV27 and TRBJ2-7, with 12 positions matching TRBD1. The CDR3 contains 14 residues. Trimming at V came to 5 bases and at J to 5 bases, leaving 4 bases not matched to a gene. In germline, CDR1 is MNHEY, CDR2 SMNVEV (reference sequence). CDR3 bases: TGTGCCAGCAGTGACGGGACAGGGGGCCACGAGCAGTACTTC. Encoded protein: CASSDGTGGHEQYF.